This T cell receptor (beta chain) originates from a study of neurological immune-mediated disorders. Points from the study as a whole: Multiple sclerosis, the disease with the least TCR clonal expansion, fell below healthy controls, whereas HTLV-1-associated myelopathy showed the most.

The method for making cDNA was 5'RACE, and it used 10-nucleotide random UMIs. TCRdb used MiXCR to reprocess the 5' RACE reads, holding one entry per CDR3 protein. In the table there are 45,000 to 60,000 distinct CDR3 sequences, around 3.6% of which are singletons. This clonotype was found a few times. Its specificity is unknown. Germline CDR1 reads GTSNPN; CDR2 reads SVGIG (reference sequence). This CDR3 is 14 amino acids long. Losses at the gene ends were 4 bases for V and 6 bases for J; bases not matched to a gene: 7. The TCR was taken from a man aged 25-40 years with multiple sclerosis. This rearrangement joins TRBV30 to TRBJ2-2; 8 nucleotides agree with TRBD1. The sample was PBMCs. CDR3: CAWNIGTGPGELFF. CDR3 nucleotide sequence: TGTGCCTGGAATATTGGGACAGGTCCCGGGGAGCTGTTTTTT. Full variable domain (missing parts from reference TRBV30 and TRBJ2-2): SQTIHQWPATLVQPVGSPLSLECTVEGTSNPNLYWYRQAAGRGLQLLFYSVGIGQISSEVPQNLSASRPQDRQFILSSKKLLLSDSGFYLCAWNIGTGPGELFFGEGSRLTVL.